One sample yielded the 22 T cell receptor beta chains listed below, sequenced in a study of T cell changes during pregnancy in multiple sclerosis. TCRdb keeps only in-frame clones here, not all; method: immunoSEQ multiplex PCR. Of around 70,000 clones listed, over 90% are singletons. This specimen consisted of CD4+ T cells from peripheral blood mononuclear cells, obtained after pregnancy. All receptors come from a female donor with multiple sclerosis, enrolled in a pregnancy study.

The chain is built from TRBV29-1 and TRBJ1-1; D unresolved. From germline, CDR1 is SQVTM and CDR2 ANQGSEA. The CDR3 sequence is 13 residues long. The germline V and J ends were trimmed by 4 bases and 4 bases, with 13 bases remaining between them. CDR3 protein: CSVVGIRGTEAFF. CDR3 nucleotide sequence: TGCAGCGTTGTCGGCATACGGGGCACTGAAGCTTTCTTT.

The chain has TRBV5-1 and TRBJ2-5; TRBD1 might be the D (5 bases). The CDR3 has 15 amino acids. CDR1 SGHRS and CDR2 YFSETQ come from the germline V gene. V lost 0 bases to trimming and J lost 4 bases, with 13 bases between them. In DNA, the CDR3 is TGCGCCAGCAGCTTGGGGGGCGCCTCATCAGAGACCCAGTACTTC. It encodes CASSLGGASSETQYF.

This clone appeared once. The chain links TRBV18 to TRBJ1-1, with 12 bases aligning to TRBD1. The J segment lost 11 bases and the V segment lost 2 bases, leaving 3 bases of the junction unmatched. Germline assignment: CDR1 KGHSH and CDR2 LQKENI. The CDR3 consists of 13 residues. The CDR3 DNA is TGTGCCAGCTCACCAGGGACAGGGGGCAACGCTTTCTTT. Protein sequence: CASSPGTGGNAFF.

V and J are TRBV7-9 and TRBJ2-3; D gene uncertain. Between the trimmed V and J ends, which lost 1 base and 4 bases, there was a span of 6 bases. Germline V gives CDR1 SEHNR, CDR2 FQNEAQ (reference sequence). This CDR3 is 13 amino acids long. The CDR3 reads CASSLDGSDTQYF. The CDR3 nucleotides are TGTGCCAGCAGCTTAGATGGCTCAGATACGCAGTATTTT.

The chain recombines TRBV2 with TRBJ2-3, with D maybe TRBD2 (5 bases). Trimming left V 0 bases short and J 6 bases short, with 13 bases between. CDR1 and CDR2 (germline): SNHLY, FYNNEI. The CDR3 runs 15 residues. The CDR3 protein is CASSEAASWRDTQYF. As DNA, the CDR3 is TGTGCCAGCAGTGAAGCGGCTAGCTGGCGGGATACGCAGTATTTT.

In this sample, this clone turned up a few times. The V and J genes are TRBV11-2 and TRBJ1-2; D is ambiguous. The CDR3 runs 14 residues. Germline lookup yields CDR1 SGHAT and CDR2 FQNNGV. V lost 0 bases, J lost 8 bases, and 13 bases lay in between. DNA of the CDR3: TGTGCCAGCAGCTTAGATCCCACCTATCACGGCTACACCTTC. The encoded protein is CASSLDPTYHGYTF.

J is TRBJ1-3 and V is TRBV18, with D unclear. The CDR3 is 14 amino acids. Germline CDR1 KGHSH, CDR2 LQKENI. V gave up 0 bases and J gave up 6 bases, with 9 bases separating them. DNA of the CDR3: TGTGCCAGCTCACCACCAGAGAGGGCAAACACCATATATTTT. Its protein product is CASSPPERANTIYF.

This clone appeared once. The chain employs TRBV7-2 and TRBJ2-1, with 10 bases matching TRBD2. Germline V lookup: CDR1 SGHTA, CDR2 FQGNSA. The CDR3 runs to 18 residues. The V and J ends lost 1 base and 0 bases, in that order; junction bases with no gene match: 6. The chain's CDR3 is CASSLVASGGYSYNEQFF. The CDR3 region has the DNA TGTGCCAGCAGCTTAGTTGCTAGCGGGGGATACTCCTACAATGAGCAGTTCTTC.

The J gene is TRBJ2-3, the V gene TRBV7-6; a weak D match, TRBD1 (6 bases). The CDR3 contains 14 residues. Germline V gene data show CDR1 as SGHVS and CDR2 as FNYEAQ. The V and J ends lost 4 bases and 0 bases respectively, with 8 bases between them. The CDR3 DNA reads TGTGCCAGCAGCTCCAGGGGAAGCACAGATACGCAGTATTTT. The encoded protein is CASSSRGSTDTQYF.

This sequence joins TRBV21-1 and TRBJ1-5. TRBV21-1 counts as a pseudogene. This CDR3 is 17 amino acids long. This chain's CDR3 is CASSKPGGKAFNQPQHF. In DNA, the CDR3 is TGTGCCAGCAGCAAGCCCGGGGGGAAAGCCTTCAATCAGCCCCAGCATTTT.

The V and J genes are TRBV6-6 and TRBJ1-6, with 9 bases matching TRBD1. V shed 8 bases, J shed 0 bases, and the junction held 2 bases outside the gene matches. The germline gives CDR1 MNHNY, CDR2 SVGAGI (reference sequence). The CDR3 runs to 15 residues. The CDR3 sequence: CASGTGRSYNSPLHF. CDR3 DNA sequence: TGTGCCAGCGGGACAGGGCGCTCCTATAATTCACCCCTCCACTTT.

In this sample, this clone turned up once. The chain uses TRBV6-1 and TRBJ1-3; D gene unclear. Per the germline V gene, CDR1 is MNHNS and CDR2 is SASEGT. Trimming removed 7 bases at V and 3 bases at J, with 7 bases between. The CDR3 spans 12 residues. The CDR3 sequence is CASNPYGNTIYF. The CDR3 DNA is TGTGCCAGCAATCCGTATGGAAACACCATATATTTT.

The chain couples TRBV19 to TRBJ2-7; 10 nucleotides line up with TRBD1. This CDR3 contains 13 residues. J gave up 3 bases and V 5 bases, and 1 base lay outside the gene matches. The V gene's germline CDR1 is LNHDA and CDR2 SQIVND (reference sequence). CDR3: CASSGQGDYEQYF. CDR3 bases: TGTGCCAGTAGTGGACAGGGGGACTACGAGCAGTACTTC. Complete variable domain (other parts from reference TRBV19 and TRBJ2-7): DGGITQSPKYLFRKEGQNVTLSCEQNLNHDAMYWYRQDPGQGLRLIYYSQIVNDFQKGDIAEGYSVSREKKESFPLTVTSAQKNPTAFYLCASSGQGDYEQYFGPGTRLTVT.

This clone has just one count. V gene TRBV11-3 combines with J gene TRBJ2-1; 9 bases fit TRBD1. The trim removed 5 bases at V and 10 bases at J, leaving 6 bases unmatched. The CDR3 sequence is 13 residues long. Germline V gene sequence: CDR1 SGHNT, CDR2 YENEEA. This CDR3 is CASSPRTGDEQFF. Here the CDR3 DNA reads TGTGCCAGCAGCCCCCGGACAGGGGACGAGCAGTTCTTC.

J is TRBJ1-2 and V is TRBV30, with 7 bases matching TRBD1. This CDR3 spans 15 amino acids. Germline CDR1 is GTSNPN and CDR2 is SVGIG (reference sequence). The CDR3 reads CGLSTGTVVGYGYTF. DNA of the CDR3: TGTGGGCTATCAACCGGGACAGTGGTAGGCTATGGCTACACCTTC.

This chain links TRBV6-1 with TRBJ1-2; tentatively, D is TRBD1 (5 bases). Germline-derived CDR1 and CDR2 are MNHNS and SASEGT. The CDR3 length is 13 residues. V was trimmed by 6 bases and J by 8 bases, leaving 16 bases between them. For the CDR3, the DNA is TGTGCCAGCAGGGACGTCAGGGTCAGAGGCTACACCTTC. Translated, it gives CASRDVRVRGYTF.

The V gene is TRBV5-1, the J gene TRBJ2-5; 9 positions agree with TRBD1. CDR3 length: 17 residues. Germline trimming cut 3 bases from V and 4 bases from J; bases unmatched to any gene: 13. Germline V lookup: CDR1 SGHRS, CDR2 YFSETQ. The CDR3 spells CASSSNYPTGGGETQYF. The CDR3 DNA follows: TGCGCCAGCAGCTCAAACTATCCCACAGGGGGCGGAGAGACCCAGTACTTC.

The J gene is TRBJ1-2, the V gene TRBV11-2, with TRBD1 as a possible D gene (5 bases). The CDR3 totals 14 residues. Germline V gene sequence: CDR1 SGHAT, CDR2 FQNNGV. V was pared by 1 base and J by 5 bases, with 11 bases between. The CDR3 reads CASSLVTGEYGYTF. For the CDR3, the DNA is TGTGCCAGCAGCTTAGTTACGGGGGAATATGGCTACACCTTC.

This sequence joins TRBV5-1 and TRBJ1-3; no firm D call. V was clipped by 4 bases and J by 1 base, with 9 bases between them. The CDR3 has 14 residues. Germline-derived CDR1 and CDR2 are SGHRS and YFSETQ. CDR3: CASSPSGSGNTIYF. CDR3 coding DNA: TGCGCCAGCAGCCCCTCGGGGTCTGGAAACACCATATATTTT.

In its sample, this clone was seen once. The gene calls are TRBV9 and TRBJ2-5, with D possibly being TRBD2 (5 bases). From germline, CDR1 is SGDLS and CDR2 YYNGEE. The CDR3 runs 14 residues. The V gene lost 2 bases and the J gene lost 5 bases, with 13 bases spanning the gap. CDR3 bases: TGTGCCAGCAGCGTCGAAGGGAGTTGGGAGACCCAGTACTTC. Amino acid sequence: CASSVEGSWETQYF.

For the CDR3, the DNA is TGTGCCAGCAGCTTAGAAGGGACTAGCGGGAGCCCGGCCTACAATGAGCAGTTCTTC. Translating it yields CASSLEGTSGSPAYNEQFF. The rearrangement links TRBV11-2 to TRBJ2-1; 14 bases align to TRBD2. Germline CDR1 and CDR2: SGHAT and FQNNGV. The CDR3 runs to 19 residues. Trimming took 0 bases from V and 2 from J; bases not matched to a gene: 6.

The rearrangement joins TRBV6-1 to TRBJ2-1; 8 bases map to TRBD1. The germline V gene has CDR1 MNHNS and CDR2 SASEGT. The CDR3 has 14 amino acids. V dropped 6 bases and J dropped 6; count of bases not matched to a gene: 7. The CDR3 DNA reads as TGTGCCAGCAGCTCGGACAGGGTTGGCAATGAGCAGTTCTTC. The encoded protein is CASSSDRVGNEQFF.